The T cell receptor beta chain under discussion was sequenced for a study of cytomegalovirus exposure and HLA in healthy donors. Study-wide results and caveats: Roughly uniform sequencing depth across donors was assumed, possibly incorrectly. With further analysis later on, most CMV-associated TCR beta chains appeared HLA-restricted. An observed cluster of highly shared sequence variants was recorded as a likely sequencing artifact.

V lost 3 bases, J lost 3 bases, and 12 bases lay in between. The germline V gene has CDR1 LNHDA and CDR2 SQIVND (reference sequence). The CDR3 runs to 15 residues. Nominal health characterized the donors when sampled, though unrecorded immune exposures were likely. It was with 60 Vbeta and 13 Jbeta primers that the PCR ran. The table came from immunoSEQ multiplex PCR; TCRdb's copy has only in-frame clones and leaves some out. This repertoire shows about 180,000 clones, less than 85% found once; its top ten account for 1%. Note on this clone: Its target is not known.

This sequence was found in a boy between 2 and 10 years old in good health and CMV-seronegative. Sequencing input: PBMCs. V gene TRBV19 combines with J gene TRBJ2-1; tentatively, D is TRBD2 (5 bases). The CDR3 here is CASSIERLYYNEQFF. In DNA, the CDR3 is TGTGCCAGTAGTATTGAGCGGTTATACTACAATGAGCAGTTCTTC. The whole variable domain, filled in from reference TRBV19 and TRBJ2-1, reads DGGITQSPKYLFRKEGQNVTLSCEQNLNHDAMYWYRQDPGQGLRLIYYSQIVNDFQKGDIAEGYSVSREKKESFPLTVTSAQKNPTAFYLCASSIERLYYNEQFFGPGTRLTVL.